These T cell receptor beta chains were read from a single sample in a study of a mutant IDH1 vaccine in newly diagnosed glioma. Antigens of these TCRs are unknown. Sequencing used immunoSEQ multiplex PCR; TCRdb keeps in-frame clones, though not all of them. The sample has tens of thousands of clones; 70% to 85% are singletons. Source: PBMCs, taken from a glioma patient whose treatment included an IDH1 peptide vaccine. The receptors stem from a man aged 50 to 59 with glioma. Both conserved end residues are part of each CDR3. A D gene is named only where the DNA matches it firmly. Size tells how often a clone was seen (once, few, many) or the class of an expanded clone, and some rows leave it out.

>TRBV2|14|NA|TRBJ2-1|NA
TGTGCCAGCAGTGCGGTGAGCTCCTACAATGAGCAGTTCTTC
CASSAVSSYNEQFF
>TRBV4-3|13|NA|TRBJ2-5|NA
TGCGCCAGCAGCCAAGGGAGGGGAGAGACCCAGTACTTC
CASSQGRGETQYF
>TRBV5-5|14|few|TRBJ1-6|NA
TGTGCCAGCAGCTTGGCCCTGCAAAATTCACCCCTCCACTTT
CASSLALQNSPLHF
>TRBV27|12|NA|TRBJ2-5|NA
TGTGCCAGCATCCCCCCGCAAGAGACCCAGTACTTC
CASIPPQETQYF
>TRBV7-2|15|NA|TRBJ2-6|TRBD1
TGTGCCAGCGCCGACAGGGGCTCTGGGGCCAACGTCCTGACTTTC
CASADRGSGANVLTF
>TRBV27|12|NA|TRBJ1-1|NA
TGTGCCAGCAGTCGCCAGGGATCGGAAGCTTTCTTT
CASSRQGSEAFF
>TRBV5-1|16|once|TRBJ1-1|NA
TGCGCCAGCAGCTTGGCCCTCAGGGAGGGAAGCACTGAAGCTTTCTTT
CASSLALREGSTEAFF
>TRBV7-9|16|few|TRBJ2-1|TRBD2
TGTGCCAGCAGCCCGTACCCAGGGCGGGGGTACAATGAGCAGTTCTTC
CASSPYPGRGYNEQFF
>TRBV6-5|15|NA|TRBJ1-1|TRBD1
TGTGCCAGCAGTCCCCCCGGACAGGCGAACACTGAAGCTTTCTTT
CASSPPGQANTEAFF
>TRBV10-2|15|NA|TRBJ1-1|TRBD1
TGCGCCAGCAGTGAGGAGGGGGCCAGGAACACTGAAGCTTTCTTT
CASSEEGARNTEAFF
>TRBV25-1|13|few|TRBJ1-1|NA
TGTGCCAGCTCTGGGGGAGGGGGCACTGAAGCTTTCTTT
CASSGGGGTEAFF
>TRBV4-2|17|NA|TRBJ2-3|TRBD2
TGTGCCAGCAGCCAAGTAACTAGCGGGGGGGCCACAGATACGCAGTATTTT
CASSQVTSGGATDTQYF
>TRBV5-1|14|NA|TRBJ1-1|NA
TGCGCCAGCAGCTTGCAACCAGAGAACACTGAAGCTTTCTTT
CASSLQPENTEAFF
>TRBV11-3|14|NA|TRBJ2-7|NA
TGTGCCAGCAGCTTGCAGGGGGGTAACTACGAGCAGTACTTC
CASSLQGGNYEQYF
>TRBV15|15|NA|TRBJ1-5|NA
TGTGCCACCAGCAGAGGACTCTCCCTGGGTCAGCCCCAGCATTTT
CATSRGLSLGQPQHF
>TRBV4-1|15|NA|TRBJ1-2|TRBD1
TGCGCCAGCAGCCCGAGGGACAGTAACAACTATGGCTACACCTTC
CASSPRDSNNYGYTF
>TRBV10-3|15|NA|TRBJ1-4|NA
TGTGCCATCAGTGAGTCGAGAAGTTCTAATGAAAAACTGTTTTTT
CAISESRSSNEKLFF
>TRBV5-8|15|few|TRBJ1-5|TRBD1
TGTGCCAGCAGCTCTGGACAGGCGCACAATCAGCCCCAGCATTTT
CASSSGQAHNQPQHF
>TRBV29-1|13|NA|TRBJ1-1|NA
TGCAGCGTTGAGCACCCTCCGGATGATGAAGCTTTCTTT
CSVEHPPDDEAFF
>TRBV11-2|13|NA|TRBJ1-5|NA
TGTGCCAGCAGCTTCGAGCTCAATCAGCCCCAGCATTTT
CASSFELNQPQHF
>TRBV9|15|NA|TRBJ1-3|NA
TGTGCCAGCAGCGCCCAGGAATTCTCTGGAAACACCATATATTTT
CASSAQEFSGNTIYF
>TRBV7-2|14|NA|TRBJ1-2|NA
TGTGCCAGCAGCTTAGTCGATGGATCCTATGGCTACACCTTC
CASSLVDGSYGYTF
>TRBV28|14|NA|TRBJ2-5|NA
TGTGCCAGCAGTTTAGGTCCAGTGGGGGAGACCCAGTACTTC
CASSLGPVGETQYF
>TRBV14|13|NA|TRBJ1-2|NA
TGTGCCAGCTCTCCGGGACGGCACTATGGCTACACCTTC
CASSPGRHYGYTF
>TRBV10-1|16|NA|TRBJ2-1|NA
TGCGCCAGCAGTGATGGGGTCGGGCCCGCAGAAAATGAGCAGTTCTTC
CASSDGVGPAENEQFF
>TRBV10-1|16|NA|TRBJ2-1|TRBD2
TGCGCCAGCAGGGGGGGGAAGACTATCCGCTCGACCTCCGAGTTCTTC
CASRGGKTIRSTSEFF
>TRBV5-1|14|NA|TRBJ1-5|TRBD1
TGCGCCAGCAGCCCGGGACAGCCGGGGGAACCCCAGCATTTT
CASSPGQPGEPQHF
>TRBV5-1|17|NA|TRBJ2-2|TRBD2
TGCGCCAGCAGCTTGGCAAGGACTAGCGTGGACACCGGGGAGCTGTTTTTT
CASSLARTSVDTGELFF
>TRBV5-4|14|NA|TRBJ1-2|NA
TGTGCCAGCAGCCCGGCTAGGGTTGGCTATGGCTACACCTTC
CASSPARVGYGYTF
>TRBV5-1|11|NA|TRBJ2-7|NA
TGCGCCAGCAGCTTGGTGCCGGGGCAGTACTTC
CASSLVPGQYF
>TRBV10-3|14|NA|TRBJ1-5|NA
TGTGCCATCGGATCAGGTTGGGTTGGTCAGCCCCAGCATTTT
CAIGSGWVGQPQHF
>TRBV28|14|NA|TRBJ1-2|NA
TGTGCCAGCAGCCGGGGGGGCTCTAACTATGGCTACACCTTC
CASSRGGSNYGYTF
>TRBV7-2|14|NA|TRBJ2-7|TRBD2
TGTGCCAGCAGCCCTGCCGGGGGGATCTACGAGCAGTACTTC
CASSPAGGIYEQYF
>TRBV30|14|few|TRBJ1-2|NA
TGTGCCTGGAGTGTAAATCCAGAGAACTATGGCTACACCTTC
CAWSVNPENYGYTF
>TRBV4-1|15|NA|TRBJ2-3|TRBD2
TGCGCCAGCAGCCAATTAGGACTAGCGGGAGATACGCAGTATTTT
CASSQLGLAGDTQYF
>TRBV18|15|few|TRBJ1-1|TRBD1
TGTGCCAGCTCAGCACAGGGGACTACGGGCACTGAAGCTTTCTTT
CASSAQGTTGTEAFF
>TRBV29-1|15|NA|TRBJ2-7|NA
TGCAGCGTTGAATTCCCGGGGGCGAACTCCTACGAGCAGTACTTC
CSVEFPGANSYEQYF
>TRBV5-7|19|few|TRBJ1-5|NA
TGTGCCAGCAGCTTGGCCAGGGAGATTAGGGACGGGAACAATCAGCCCCAGCATTTT
CASSLAREIRDGNNQPQHF
>TRBV6-6|14|NA|TRBJ2-7|NA
TGTGCCAGCAGTTACTCTCCGAGCTCCTACGAGCAGTACTTC
CASSYSPSSYEQYF
>TRBV30|13|once|TRBJ2-7|NA
TGTGCCCCCTGGACAGCGCCTCCCTACGAGCAGTACTTC
CAPWTAPPYEQYF
>TRBV5-6|16|few|TRBJ1-1|TRBD1
TGTGCCAGCAGCTGGTACGGACAGGGACGAGACACTGAAGCTTTCTTT
CASSWYGQGRDTEAFF
>TRBV30|14|once|TRBJ1-6|TRBD1
TGTGCCTGGAGCGACGGGACAGATAATTCACCCCTCCACTTT
CAWSDGTDNSPLHF
>TRBV19|17|NA|TRBJ2-7|TRBD2
TGTGCCAGTAGTAAAAGGCTAGCGGGGGAAATCTCCTACGAGCAGTACTTC
CASSKRLAGEISYEQYF
>TRBV30|13|NA|TRBJ2-4|NA
TGTGCCTGGAGCCCCGGGGCCAAAAACATTCAGTACTTC
CAWSPGAKNIQYF